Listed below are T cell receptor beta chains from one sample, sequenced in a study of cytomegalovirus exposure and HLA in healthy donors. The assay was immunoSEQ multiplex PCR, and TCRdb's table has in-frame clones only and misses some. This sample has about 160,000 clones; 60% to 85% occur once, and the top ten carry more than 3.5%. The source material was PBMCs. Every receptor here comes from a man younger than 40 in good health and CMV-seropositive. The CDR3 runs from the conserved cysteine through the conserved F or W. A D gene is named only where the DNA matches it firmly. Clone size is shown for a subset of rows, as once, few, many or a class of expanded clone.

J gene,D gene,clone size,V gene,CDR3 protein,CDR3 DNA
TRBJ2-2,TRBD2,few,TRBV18,CASSPSGLGYTGELFF,TGTGCCAGCTCACCCTCGGGACTAGGATACACCGGGGAGCTGTTTTTT
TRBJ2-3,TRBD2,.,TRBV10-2,CASSESSGGLGSDTQYF,TGCGCCAGCAGTGAGTCGTCGGGGGGGCTGGGCTCAGATACGCAGTATTTT
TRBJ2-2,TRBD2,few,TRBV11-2,CASSSSGGNTGELFF,TGTGCCAGCAGTTCTAGCGGGGGCAACACCGGGGAGCTGTTTTTT
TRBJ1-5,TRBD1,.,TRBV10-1,CASSSRGLQPQHF,TGCGCCAGCAGTAGCAGGGGGCTTCAGCCCCAGCATTTT
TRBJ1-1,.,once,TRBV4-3,CASSQDLRAAEAFF,TGCGCCAGCAGCCAAGATCTCAGGGCCGCTGAAGCTTTCTTT
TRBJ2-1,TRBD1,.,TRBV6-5,CASSYSRGLNNEQFF,TGTGCCAGCAGTTACTCGAGGGGGCTGAACAATGAGCAGTTCTTC
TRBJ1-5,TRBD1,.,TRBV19,CASSIVGGSNQPQHF,TGTGCCAGTAGTATAGTAGGGGGCAGCAATCAGCCCCAGCATTTT
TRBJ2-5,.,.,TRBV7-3,CASGRTGYEETQYF,TGTGCCAGCGGCCGAACAGGGTATGAAGAGACCCAGTACTTC
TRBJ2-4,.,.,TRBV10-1,CASSELTVGIQYF,TGCGCCAGCAGTGAGCTGACAGTCGGCATTCAGTACTTC
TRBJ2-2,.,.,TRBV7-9,CASSLFTGLGTGELFF,TGTGCCAGCAGCTTATTTACAGGGCTTGGTACCGGGGAGCTGTTTTTT
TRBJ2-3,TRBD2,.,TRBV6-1,CASSAFWSGGGLDTQYF,TGTGCCAGCAGTGCGTTCTGGAGCGGGGGGGGTTTAGATACGCAGTATTTT
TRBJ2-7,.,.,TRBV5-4,CASSPNSRPDQQYF,TGTGCCAGCAGCCCTAATTCGAGGCCGGATCAGCAGTACTTC
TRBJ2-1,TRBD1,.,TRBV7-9,CASSLGYGQGRGNEQFF,TGTGCCAGCAGCTTAGGGTATGGACAGGGTAGAGGCAATGAGCAGTTCTTC
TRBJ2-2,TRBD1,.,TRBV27,CASSTRGPSTGELFF,TGTGCCAGCAGTACCAGGGGGCCTAGCACCGGGGAGCTGTTTTTT
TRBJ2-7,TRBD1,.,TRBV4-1,CASSQGGTGSSYEQYF,TGCGCCAGCAGCCAAGGAGGGACAGGTAGCTCCTACGAGCAGTACTTC
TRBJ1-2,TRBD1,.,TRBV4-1,CASSQPGQGYGYTF,TGCGCCAGCAGCCAACCGGGACAGGGCTATGGCTACACCTTC
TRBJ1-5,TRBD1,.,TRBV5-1,CASSQGQGEPQHF,TGCGCCAGCAGCCAGGGACAGGGCGAGCCCCAGCATTTT
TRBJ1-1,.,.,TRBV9,CASSVVVGYTEAFF,TGTGCCAGCAGCGTAGTCGTCGGTTACACTGAAGCTTTCTTT
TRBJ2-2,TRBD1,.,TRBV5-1,CASSWGTGNTGELFF,TGCGCCAGCAGCTGGGGGACAGGTAACACCGGGGAGCTGTTTTTT
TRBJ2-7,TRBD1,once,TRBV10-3,CAISESGQGIYEQYF,TGTGCCATCAGTGAGTCGGGACAGGGGATCTACGAGCAGTACTTC
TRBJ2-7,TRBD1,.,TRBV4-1,CASSHSTGLYEQYF,TGCGCCAGCAGCCACTCGACAGGGCTCTACGAGCAGTACTTC
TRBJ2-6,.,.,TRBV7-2,CASSPGQPSGANVLTF,TGTGCCAGCAGCCCCGGACAGCCTTCTGGGGCCAACGTCCTGACTTTC
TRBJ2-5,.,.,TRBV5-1,CASSLNTALETQYF,TGCGCCAGCAGCTTGAATACAGCCCTGGAGACCCAGTACTTC
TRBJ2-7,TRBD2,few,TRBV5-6,CASSPDTSGGREQYF,TGTGCCAGCAGCCCAGACACTAGCGGGGGGCGAGAGCAGTACTTC
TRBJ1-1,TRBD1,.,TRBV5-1,CASSEFTGDTEAFF,TGCGCCAGCAGCGAGTTTACAGGGGACACTGAAGCTTTCTTT
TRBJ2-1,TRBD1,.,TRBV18,CASSPPRRTGGYEQFF,TGTGCCAGCTCACCACCTAGGAGGACAGGGGGATATGAGCAGTTCTTC
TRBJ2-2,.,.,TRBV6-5,CASGVRGRELFF,TGTGCCAGCGGCGTAAGGGGCCGGGAGCTGTTTTTT
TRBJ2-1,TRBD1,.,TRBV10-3,CAISVRQGVAYNEQFF,TGTGCCATCAGTGTTAGGCAGGGGGTAGCCTACAATGAGCAGTTCTTC